This entry lists 23 T cell receptor beta chains sequenced from one sample in a study of shared clonotypes between healthy human individuals. This table comes from immunoSEQ multiplex PCR, and its TCRdb copy is limited to in-frame clones, with some not included. The data contain over a million clones, 98% of them seen just once; the ten biggest clones take up over 0.3%. The specimen sequenced was naive CD4+ T cells sorted from blood. Subset meaning: CD45RA+ positively selected. The receptors come from a man aged 25 to 40 in good health.

The rearrangement joins TRBV4-3 to TRBJ2-7; 10 bases are shared with TRBD1. J lost 6 bases, V lost 3 bases, and 5 bases had no gene match. Per germline, CDR1 LGHNA and CDR2 YSLEER. There are 14 residues in the CDR3. The CDR3 region has the DNA TGCGCCAGCAGCCAGGCCGGGACAGGGGTCGAGCAGTACTTC. This translates into CASSQAGTGVEQYF.

The chain is built from TRBV5-4 and TRBJ1-5, with D perhaps matching TRBD1 (6 bases). V was cut by 3 bases and J by 1 base, with 14 bases left in between. The V gene's germline CDR1 is SGHNT and CDR2 YYREEE (reference sequence). This CDR3 comprises 16 residues. The CDR3 region has the DNA TGTGCCAGCAGCTGGGGGGGCAGGTTGAGCAATCAGCCCCAGCATTTT. Its protein is CASSWGGRLSNQPQHF.

The chain links TRBV11-2 to TRBJ2-5; TRBD1 agrees at 7 bases. Germline CDR1 and CDR2: SGHAT and FQNNGV. After removal of 6 bases from V and 3 bases from J, the junction contained 13 bases not matched to a gene. The CDR3 has 16 amino acids. CDR3 DNA sequence: TGTGCCAGCAGTTTCTTTTTAGGGGACAGCGAAGAGACCCAGTACTTC. Translating gives CASSFFLGDSEETQYF.

V gene TRBV7-6 combines with J gene TRBJ2-2; D is possibly TRBD1 or TRBD2 (5 bases each). The germline V gene encodes CDR1 SGHVS and CDR2 FNYEAQ. The CDR3 covers 14 residues. The V gene lost 6 bases and the J gene lost 7 bases, with 15 bases spanning the gap. CDR3 coding DNA: TGTGCCAGCAGGGGGGTTCTTGGAGACGGGGAGCTGTTTTTT. This encodes CASRGVLGDGELFF. Using reference TRBV7-6 and TRBJ2-2 for the parts outside the CDR3, the full variable domain is GAGVSQSPRYKVTKRGQDVALRCDPISGHVSLYWYRQALGQGPEFLTYFNYEAQQDKSGLPNDRFSAERPEGSISTLTIQRTEQRDSAMYRCASRGVLGDGELFFGEGSRLTVL.

The rearrangement joins TRBV5-1 to TRBJ2-1; D gene unclear. Germline V gene data show CDR1 as SGHRS and CDR2 as YFSETQ. Trimming took 5 bases from V and 5 from J, leaving 14 bases between them. The CDR3 sequence is 14 residues long. In nucleotides, the CDR3 is TGCGCCAGCAGGTTCTCCTCGTCGGACAATGAGCAGTTCTTC. It codes for CASRFSSSDNEQFF.

V usage is TRBV2 and J usage is TRBJ2-5; D possibly corresponds to TRBD2 (5 bases). This CDR3 has 13 amino acids. From germline, CDR1 is SNHLY and CDR2 FYNNEI. Trimming cost V 6 bases and J 1 base, with 9 bases left between them. The DNA for the CDR3 is TGTGCCAGCAGGTACGGGATCCAAGAGACCCAGTACTTC. Translating gives CASRYGIQETQYF.

The rearrangement joins TRBV29-1 to TRBJ2-3; the D gene could be TRBD1 or TRBD2 (5 bases each). The CDR3 spans 15 residues. Germline CDR1 SQVTM, CDR2 ANQGSEA. V lost 1 base and J 4 bases, leaving 15 bases between the germline ends. DNA for the CDR3: TGCAGCGTTGAAGGGGACGCAGTAGGACCAGATACGCAGTATTTT. The encoded protein is CSVEGDAVGPDTQYF.

J is TRBJ2-1 and V is TRBV7-5. TRBV7-5 is assigned pseudogene status. This CDR3 is built from 15 residues. CDR3 DNA sequence: TGTGTCCCCCATTGCCAGTGGGAATCCTACAATGAGCAGTTCTTC. It translates to CVPHCQWESYNEQFF.

On this clone itself: One end of the junction is discordant with germline, which a read error may explain. The chain recombines TRBV7-7 with TRBJ2-1; a weak D match, TRBD1 (6 bases). This CDR3 has 14 residues. The germline gives CDR1 SSHAT, CDR2 FNYEAQ (reference sequence). The CDR3 sequence: CASSLGAGENEQFF. The CDR3 DNA follows: TGTGCTAGCAGCTTAGGGGCAGGGGAAAATGAGCAGTTCTTC.

This clone was seen a single time. The rearrangement joins TRBV25-1 to TRBJ1-4, with 7 bases that match TRBD1. CDR3 size: 15 residues. J lost 8 bases, V lost 3 bases, and 9 bases had no gene match. Germline assignment: CDR1 MGHDK and CDR2 SYGVNS. CDR3 region: CASSDLRDSNEKLFF. Written as DNA, the CDR3 is TGTGCCAGCAGTGATCTCCGGGACAGCAACGAAAAACTGTTTTTT. The variable domain in full, completed from reference TRBV25-1 and TRBJ1-4, reads EADIYQTPRYLVIGTGKKITLECSQTMGHDKMYWYQQDPGMELHLIHYSYGVNSTEKGDLSSESTVSRIRTEHFPLTLESARPSHTSQYLCASSDLRDSNEKLFFGSGTQLSVL.

The V and J genes are TRBV18 and TRBJ1-5; 7 bases line up with TRBD1. The CDR3 contains 18 residues. CDR1 and CDR2 (germline): KGHSH, LQKENI. J lost 1 base, V lost 3 bases, and 12 bases had no gene match. The CDR3 sequence is CASSPPRGTGGSNQPQHF. The CDR3 DNA is TGTGCCAGCTCACCCCCCAGGGGGACCGGCGGGAGCAATCAGCCCCAGCATTTT.

This chain uses TRBV5-4 with TRBJ2-2, with TRBD1 matching over 9 bases. Germline CDR1 SGHNT, CDR2 YYREEE (reference sequence). This CDR3 contains 15 residues. After removal of 7 bases from V and 4 bases from J, the junction contained 8 bases not matched to a gene. The CDR3 DNA follows: TGTGCCAGCCGTGTCGAGACAGGGGGCACCGGGGAGCTGTTTTTT. It is translated as CASRVETGGTGELFF.

This sequence joins TRBV9 and TRBJ1-2; a possible D gene is TRBD1 (5 bases). The ends were cut back, 1 base at V and 0 bases at J, with 7 bases in the middle. CDR1 is SGDLS and CDR2 is YYNGEE in the germline V gene. This CDR3 region has 14 residues. CDR3 sequence (DNA): TGTGCCAGCAGCGTACAGACAGCTAACTATGGCTACACCTTC. Protein sequence: CASSVQTANYGYTF.

The rearrangement uses TRBV7-3 and TRBJ2-1; TRBD2 aligns across 8 bases. V lost 3 bases and J lost 4; bases outside the gene matches: 5. CDR1 is SGHTA and CDR2 is FQGTGA in the germline V gene. The CDR3 totals 15 residues. As DNA, the CDR3 is TGTGCCAGCAGCTTTGGCAGCGGGAGTTACAATGAGCAGTTCTTC. This gives the protein CASSFGSGSYNEQFF.

This clone was observed a single time. The genes are TRBV7-9 and TRBJ2-7, with 9 positions matching TRBD2. The CDR3 covers 15 residues. Germline CDR1 reads SEHNR; CDR2 reads FQNEAQ (reference sequence). With V trimmed by 7 bases and J by 6 bases, 13 bases remained unmatched. The CDR3: CASKPAGGLPGEQYF. In DNA form, the CDR3 reads TGTGCCAGCAAACCAGCGGGAGGCCTCCCTGGCGAGCAGTACTTC.

The V call is TRBV5-4, the J call TRBJ2-6; 8 nucleotides match TRBD1. The germline V gene encodes CDR1 SGHNT and CDR2 YYREEE (reference sequence). The CDR3 is 17 amino acids. Trimming removed 6 bases from V and 1 base from J; junction bases left unmatched: 9. Written as DNA, the CDR3 is TGTGCCAGCACCCCAGACAGGGGCGTATCTGGGGCCAACGTCCTGACTTTC. As protein: CASTPDRGVSGANVLTF.

This chain uses TRBV28 with TRBJ1-5; D is perhaps TRBD1 (5 bases). This CDR3 comprises 16 residues. V gave up 5 bases and J gave up 0 bases, with 14 bases separating them. Germline CDR1 MDHEN, CDR2 SYDVKM. The CDR3 sequence: CASSETVIHSNQPQHF. DNA for the CDR3: TGTGCCAGCAGTGAGACAGTTATTCATAGCAATCAGCCCCAGCATTTT.

This chain links TRBV5-5 with TRBJ1-1; no reliable D call. CDR1 SGHKS and CDR2 YYEKEE come from the germline V gene (reference sequence). Trimming took off 0 bases at V and 1 base at J, with 7 bases between the two ends. The CDR3 extends over 14 amino acids. CDR3 DNA: TGTGCCAGCAGCTTGGTGTATGGGAACACTGAAGCTTTCTTT. Its translation: CASSLVYGNTEAFF.

The chain recombines TRBV28 with TRBJ2-3; weak D call: TRBD1 (6 bases). Germline V lookup: CDR1 MDHEN, CDR2 SYDVKM. V was shortened by 5 bases and J by 15 bases, with 18 bases between the two germline ends. CDR3 length equals 12 residues. CDR3 in DNA: TGTGCCAGCAGTCCTCCCCGGGACAAGTCATATTTT. Translating gives CASSPPRDKSYF.

The chain uses TRBV7-6 and TRBJ2-3; no reliable D call. CDR1 and CDR2 (germline): SGHVS, FNYEAQ. There are 18 residues in the CDR3. V was clipped by 2 bases and J by 4 bases, with 22 bases between them. In nucleotides, the CDR3 is TGTGCCAGCAGCTTACAAGGTCGTTTCTTGGGCCGGGCAGATACGCAGTATTTT. This sequence encodes CASSLQGRFLGRADTQYF.

V and J are TRBV6-5 and TRBJ1-2; the match to TRBD1 covers 7 bases. From germline, CDR1 is MNHEY and CDR2 SVGAGI. The ends lost 0 bases at V and 4 bases at J; junction bases unmatched: 5. The CDR3 sequence is 15 residues long. The CDR3 sequence: CASSYSTGQSYGYTF. The CDR3 DNA is TGTGCCAGCAGTTACTCGACGGGACAGAGCTATGGCTACACCTTC.

The chain couples TRBV5-4 to TRBJ2-1; 10 bases line up with TRBD2. The CDR3 has 16 amino acids. Germline V lookup: CDR1 SGHNT, CDR2 YYREEE (reference sequence). With 2 bases clipped from V and 2 bases from J, the junction kept 4 bases outside the gene matches. The CDR3 coding sequence is TGTGCCAGCAGCTTTTCCCTAGCGGGAGCCTACAATGAGCAGTTCTTC. It encodes CASSFSLAGAYNEQFF.

V is TRBV7-8 and J is TRBJ2-3; 12 bases are shared with TRBD2. The V and J ends lost 5 bases and 4 bases, in that order; junction bases with no gene match: 13. This CDR3 has 18 amino acids. Germline values: CDR1 SGHVS, CDR2 FQNEAQ. In nucleotides, the CDR3 is TGTGCCAGCAGCCCCAGACTAGCGGGGGAACCTGGGGCAGATACGCAGTATTTT. Protein product: CASSPRLAGEPGADTQYF.